The 21 T cell receptor beta chains in this list originate from one sample, sequenced in a study of metastatic and nonmetastatic thyroid tumors. Every patient was untreated before thyroid surgery. TCRdb used MiXCR to call clones anew from the PCR reads. The sample lists approximately 35,000 clones, around 17% occurring once. Specimen: blood. The origin of the receptors is a male donor with papillary thyroid cancer or a benign thyroid nodule (not recorded which). Some clones in this sample may be carry-over from other donors' samples.

V and J are TRBV6-1 and TRBJ2-1; TRBD2 matches 8 bases. CDR1 MNHNS and CDR2 SASEGT come from the germline V gene. The ends lost 8 bases at V and 4 bases at J; junction bases unmatched: 13. The CDR3 runs to 16 residues. The CDR3 DNA reads TGTGCCAGCGGGGATGCGGGGGGAGATATTTACAATGAGCAGTTCTTC. Amino acids: CASGDAGGDIYNEQFF.

This clone was counted at least ten times. CDR3 region: CASSFPRGTGELFF. The CDR3, as DNA: TGTGCCAGCAGTTTCCCGCGTGGGACCGGGGAGCTGTTTTTT. The chain links TRBV28 to TRBJ2-2; D ambiguous. The CDR3 length is 14 residues. V lost 3 bases and J lost 5, with 10 bases in between. Germline lookup yields CDR1 MDHEN and CDR2 SYDVKM.

This clone was seen many times. The genes are TRBV5-1 and TRBJ1-3; D is ambiguous. This CDR3 comprises 13 residues. The germline V and J ends were trimmed by 7 bases and 0 bases, with 8 bases remaining between them. The germline V gene encodes CDR1 SGHRS and CDR2 YFSETQ. The CDR3 coding sequence is TGCGCCAGCGCAGAACGCTCTGGAAACACCATATATTTT. Its translation: CASAERSGNTIYF.

This clone was seen ten or more times. Since a much larger clone is just one base distant, this may be a read error. The chain combines TRBV6-1 with TRBJ1-3, with D maybe TRBD1 (5 bases). The CDR3 runs 17 residues. The V gene lost 5 bases and the J gene lost 0 bases, with 17 bases spanning the gap. Germline assignment: CDR1 MNHNS and CDR2 SASEGT. CDR3 amino acids: CASSSKLGQLSGNTIYF. Written as DNA, the CDR3 is TGTGCCAGCAGTTCAAAGCTCGGACAACTCTCTGGAAACACCATATATTTT.

This clone was detected ten times or more. This chain links TRBV5-1 with TRBJ2-7; 7 positions agree with TRBD1. Germline assignment: CDR1 SGHRS and CDR2 YFSETQ. The V gene end was trimmed by 3 bases and the J gene end by 3 bases; junction bases not matched to a gene: 9. The CDR3 spans 15 residues. The chain's CDR3 is CASSSGTAVSYEQYF. CDR3 bases: TGCGCCAGCAGCTCGGGGACAGCCGTCAGCTACGAGCAGTACTTC.

This clone was seen ten or more times. CDR3 sequence reads: CASSLAGGETGELFF. The CDR3 DNA follows: TGTGCCAGCAGCCTAGCGGGAGGAGAGACCGGGGAGCTGTTTTTT. The V call is TRBV5-6, the J call TRBJ2-2; 11 nucleotides match TRBD2. With V trimmed by 4 bases and J by 5 bases, 4 bases remained unmatched. The CDR3 consists of 15 residues. Germline assignment: CDR1 SGHDT and CDR2 YYEEEE. Full variable domain (rest looked up from reference TRBV5-6 and TRBJ2-2): DAGVTQSPTHLIKTRGQQVTLRCSPKSGHDTVSWYQQALGQGPQFIFQYYEEEERQRGNFPDRFSGHQFPNYSSELNVNALLLGDSALYLCASSLAGGETGELFFGEGSRLTVL.

V gene TRBV6-2 or TRBV6-3 combines with J gene TRBJ1-5, with 10 bases identical to TRBD1. Germline V gene sequence: CDR1 MNHEY, CDR2 SVGEGT. The CDR3 runs 19 residues. After removal of 0 bases from V and 2 bases from J, the junction contained 10 bases not matched to a gene. The CDR3 nucleotides read TGTGCCAGCAGTTACTCAGTGACAGGGGGCAGTAAGCGCAATCAGCCCCAGCATTTT. Its protein is CASSYSVTGGSKRNQPQHF.

V is TRBV20-1 and J is TRBJ1-3; no definite D call. Germline assignment: CDR1 DFQATT and CDR2 SNEGSKA (reference sequence). This CDR3 region has 14 residues. Trimming pared 0 bases from V and 8 bases from J, leaving 14 bases between. The CDR3 DNA is TGCAGTGCTAGAGATATTCAGGATAGGGACACCATATATTTT. Translation gives CSARDIQDRDTIYF.

There are many counts of this clone. The rearrangement links TRBV7-9 to TRBJ2-4; perhaps TRBD1 as D (5 bases). CDR1 and CDR2 (germline): SEHNR, FQNEAQ (reference sequence). CDR3 size: 17 residues. V shed 0 bases and J shed 0 bases, with 12 bases lying between them. Here the CDR3 reads CASSLAGQTLAKNIQYF. CDR3 nucleotides: TGTGCCAGCAGCTTAGCGGGGCAGACACTAGCCAAAAACATTCAGTACTTC.

This clone was seen repeatedly, ten times or more. V gene TRBV5-5 combines with J gene TRBJ2-1; 8 bases are shared with TRBD1. J was trimmed by 4 bases and V by 0 bases; bases with no gene match: 6. CDR1 is SGHKS and CDR2 is YYEKEE in the germline V gene (reference sequence). This CDR3 contains 16 residues. The DNA of the CDR3 is TGTGCCAGCAGCTTGGGACCGGGACAGGCGTACAATGAGCAGTTCTTC. As protein: CASSLGPGQAYNEQFF.

At least ten counts were recorded for this clone. Distinct nucleotide sequences in the sample also encode this CDR3. The gene calls are TRBV5-1 and TRBJ2-7; D is possibly TRBD1 or TRBD2 (5 bases each). Trimming left V 0 bases short and J 1 base short, with 8 bases between. Germline CDR1 and CDR2: SGHRS and YFSETQ. The CDR3 has 14 amino acids. CDR3 sequence: CASSLDWGSYEQYF. DNA of the CDR3: TGCGCCAGCAGCTTGGACTGGGGGTCCTACGAGCAGTACTTC.

This clone ranks as medium-sized. The chain joins TRBV6-2 or TRBV6-3 to TRBJ1-1; D is unclear. CDR1 is MNHEY, CDR2 SVGEGT, per germline. Trimming stripped 2 bases from V and 1 base from J, with 5 bases between. The CDR3 runs to 13 residues. The CDR3, as DNA: TGTGCCAGCAGTTACACGCGGAACACTGAAGCTTTCTTT. It translates to CASSYTRNTEAFF.

This clone has a handful of counts. The rearrangement uses TRBV28 and TRBJ1-5; no reliable D call. Germline V CDR1 and CDR2: MDHEN, SYDVKM. V was pared by 3 bases and J by 6 bases, with 15 bases between. The length of the CDR3 is 15 residues. CDR3 residues: CASSLPGTVIQPQHF. The CDR3 DNA sequence: TGTGCCAGCAGTTTGCCCGGTACAGTAATTCAGCCCCAGCATTTT. The full variable domain, with the rest looked up from reference TRBV28 and TRBJ1-5, is DVKVTQSSRYLVKRTGEKVFLECVQDMDHENMFWYRQDPGLGLRLIYFSYDVKMKEKGDIPEGYSVSREKKERFSLILESASTNQTSMYLCASSLPGTVIQPQHFGDGTRLSIL.

The table lists this clone with many counts. The rearrangement uses TRBV5-4 and TRBJ2-7; D perhaps matches TRBD1 (6 bases). V was clipped by 4 bases and J by 3 bases, with 8 bases between them. This CDR3 is 12 amino acids long. Germline V gene lookup returns CDR1 SGHNT and CDR2 YYREEE (reference sequence). CDR3 protein: CASSKQGYEQYF. The CDR3 nucleotides are TGTGCCAGCAGCAAACAGGGCTACGAGCAGTACTTC.

This clone was seen repeatedly, ten times or more. The chain joins TRBV5-4 to TRBJ1-3; 8 positions agree with TRBD1. V lost 4 bases and J lost 8; bases outside the gene matches: 8. The CDR3 runs 14 residues. Germline CDR1 is SGHNT and CDR2 is YYREEE (reference sequence). In DNA form, the CDR3 reads TGTGCCAGCAGCAAGGGACAGGTACCCGACACCATATATTTT. This sequence encodes CASSKGQVPDTIYF.

The J gene is TRBJ2-2, the V gene TRBV11-3; D may be TRBD1 or TRBD2 (5 bases each). The CDR3 has 14 amino acids. In germline, CDR1 is SGHNT, CDR2 YENEEA. V was cut by 5 bases and J by 4 bases, with 11 bases left in between. The CDR3 here is CASSRDGPTGELFF. The CDR3 bases are TGTGCCAGCAGCCGGGACGGCCCCACCGGGGAGCTGTTTTTT. Drawing the rest from reference TRBV11-3 and TRBJ2-2, the complete variable domain is EAGVVQSPRYKIIEKKQPVAFWCNPISGHNTLYWYLQNLGQGPELLIRYENEEAVDDSQLPKDRFSAERLKGVDSTLKIQPAELGDSAVYLCASSRDGPTGELFFGEGSRLTVL.

This clone has a count of ten or more. This rearrangement joins TRBV6-1 to TRBJ1-1; no clear D. The V gene lost 5 bases and the J gene lost 4 bases, with 8 bases spanning the gap. Germline loops: CDR1 MNHNS, CDR2 SASEGT. The CDR3 has 12 residues. CDR3 DNA sequence: TGTGCCAGCAGTCGCCGCGGCACTGAAGCTTTCTTT. The encoded protein is CASSRRGTEAFF.

The sample holds a few counts of this clone. The V gene is TRBV6-5, the J gene TRBJ2-1, with no clear D. The CDR3 loop spans 15 amino acids. CDR1 is MNHEY, CDR2 SVGAGI, per germline. The V end was cut by 4 bases, the J end by 3 bases, with 13 bases between. The CDR3 loop reads CASSLQVGYYNEQFF. CDR3 nucleotide sequence: TGTGCCAGCAGTTTACAAGTGGGTTACTACAATGAGCAGTTCTTC.

This clone was seen repeatedly, ten times or more. The rearrangement joins TRBV3-1 to TRBJ1-1; D gene uncertain. This CDR3 spans 9 amino acids. V lost 4 bases and J lost 11, with 5 bases in between. Germline CDR1 LGHDT, CDR2 YNNKEL (reference sequence). The DNA for the CDR3 is TGTGCCAGCAGCCCGCGGGCTTTCTTT. Residues: CASSPRAFF.

This sequence joins TRBV24-1 and TRBJ2-7; 8 nucleotides align to TRBD2. The J segment lost 3 bases and the V segment lost 4 bases, leaving 10 bases of the junction unmatched. Germline loops: CDR1 KGHDR, CDR2 SFDVKD. This CDR3 spans 16 amino acids. In nucleotides, the CDR3 is TGTGCCACCAGTGAAACCCGTAGCGGGAAGTACTACGAGCAGTACTTC. Translation gives CATSETRSGKYYEQYF.

At least ten counts were recorded for this clone. This chain joins TRBV12-3 or TRBV12-4 and TRBJ1-5; D might be TRBD1 (6 bases). Trimming took 5 bases from V and 6 from J, leaving 14 bases between them. The CDR3 spans 14 residues. The CDR3 sequence is CASSPRQDGQPQHF. The CDR3 coding sequence is TGTGCCAGCAGTCCTCGACAGGATGGTCAGCCCCAGCATTTT.